A selection of T cell receptor beta chains follows, all from one sample in a study of response to subunit inactivated influenza vaccine. TCRdb passed the RT-PCR reads through MiXCR, listing each CDR3 protein once. The sample comprises a few hundred thousand distinct CDR3 sequences, approximately 7.7% of which are singletons, and approximately 14% rests with the top ten. The starting material was PBMCs from blood, obtained roughly 24 months after vaccination. Source of these receptors: a man aged 50-75 years who received an inactivated influenza vaccine. Each CDR3 is given with its conserved first and last residue. The order of the fields is clone size, V gene, J gene, D gene, CDR3 protein, CDR3 DNA. A D gene is named only where the DNA matches it firmly. Clone size is not always given. Where it is, it says once, few, many or a class for expanded clones.

abundance: many; v_gene: TRBV20-1; j_gene: TRBJ1-1; d_gene: -; CDR3aa: CSARDRDRNTEAFF; CDR3nt: TGCAGTGCTAGAGACCGGGACCGGAACACTGAAGCTTTCTTT
abundance: few; v_gene: TRBV7-9; j_gene: TRBJ2-7; d_gene: -; CDR3aa: CASSSGYGEQYF; CDR3nt: TGTGCCAGCAGCTCAGGGTACGGCGAGCAGTACTTC
abundance: -; v_gene: TRBV25-1; j_gene: TRBJ2-7; d_gene: TRBD2; CDR3aa: CASSGGGGYEQYF; CDR3nt: TGTGCCAGCAGTGGGGGGGGAGGGTACGAGCAGTACTTC
abundance: -; v_gene: TRBV7-2; j_gene: TRBJ1-2; d_gene: TRBD1; CDR3aa: CASSLYQGVGYTF; CDR3nt: TGTGCCAGCAGCTTATATCAGGGGGTTGGCTACACCTTC
abundance: -; v_gene: TRBV5-1; j_gene: TRBJ2-7; d_gene: -; CDR3aa: CASSLDGSDRYEQYF; CDR3nt: TGCGCCAGCAGCTTGGACGGGTCGGATCGCTACGAGCAGTACTTC
abundance: -; v_gene: TRBV19; j_gene: TRBJ1-3; d_gene: -; CDR3aa: CASKLDSSGNTIYF; CDR3nt: TGTGCCAGCAAATTAGACAGCTCTGGAAACACCATATATTTT
abundance: many; v_gene: TRBV27; j_gene: TRBJ2-5; d_gene: -; CDR3aa: CASSRRSGETQYF; CDR3nt: TGTGCCAGCAGTAGAAGGAGTGGAGAGACCCAGTACTTC
abundance: many; v_gene: TRBV12-3/TRBV12-4; j_gene: TRBJ2-4; d_gene: -; CDR3aa: CASSLRQKTLAKNIQYF; CDR3nt: TGTGCCAGCAGTTTACGACAGAAAACACTAGCCAAAAACATTCAGTACTTC
abundance: many; v_gene: TRBV7-2; j_gene: TRBJ2-2; d_gene: -; CDR3aa: CASSLVGVGELFF; CDR3nt: TGTGCCAGCAGCTTAGTGGGGGTCGGGGAGCTGTTTTTT
abundance: many; v_gene: TRBV5-1; j_gene: TRBJ1-1; d_gene: -; CDR3aa: CASSSDLWVPEAFF; CDR3nt: TGCGCCAGCAGTTCGGATTTATGGGTTCCCGAAGCTTTCTTT
abundance: few; v_gene: TRBV7-9; j_gene: TRBJ1-2; d_gene: -; CDR3aa: CASSPDWGYGYTF; CDR3nt: TGTGCCAGCAGCCCTGACTGGGGCTATGGCTACACCTTC
abundance: few; v_gene: TRBV15; j_gene: TRBJ2-5; d_gene: -; CDR3aa: CATSEDPGGLETQYF; CDR3nt: TGTGCCACCAGCGAAGATCCCGGGGGCTTAGAGACCCAGTACTTC
abundance: -; v_gene: TRBV29-1; j_gene: TRBJ1-1; d_gene: -; CDR3aa: CSVEVKQGTEAFF; CDR3nt: TGCAGCGTTGAAGTTAAACAGGGCACTGAAGCTTTCTTT
abundance: many; v_gene: TRBV20-1; j_gene: TRBJ2-7; d_gene: TRBD2; CDR3aa: CSAGAGLATYEQYF; CDR3nt: TGCAGTGCTGGGGCGGGACTAGCCACCTACGAGCAGTACTTC
abundance: few; v_gene: TRBV12-3/TRBV12-4; j_gene: TRBJ2-4; d_gene: -; CDR3aa: CASGQLNIQYF; CDR3nt: TGTGCCAGTGGACAGCTAAACATTCAGTACTTC
abundance: -; v_gene: TRBV12-3/TRBV12-4; j_gene: TRBJ2-2; d_gene: -; CDR3aa: CASSKPAGYTGELFF; CDR3nt: TGTGCCAGCAGCAAGCCGGCGGGGTACACCGGGGAGCTGTTTTTT
abundance: -; v_gene: TRBV6-5; j_gene: TRBJ2-7; d_gene: TRBD2; CDR3aa: CASSLTSGSSLSYEQYF; CDR3nt: TGTGCCAGCAGTTTGACTAGCGGGAGTTCCCTTTCCTACGAGCAGTACTTC
abundance: few; v_gene: TRBV2; j_gene: TRBJ2-5; d_gene: TRBD2; CDR3aa: CASSPPASGQETQYF; CDR3nt: TGTGCCAGCAGCCCACCCGCTAGCGGCCAAGAGACCCAGTACTTC
abundance: -; v_gene: TRBV20-1; j_gene: TRBJ2-1; d_gene: -; CDR3aa: CSPINPRGYNEQFF; CDR3nt: TGCAGTCCTATCAACCCGAGAGGCTACAATGAGCAGTTCTTC
abundance: -; v_gene: TRBV28; j_gene: TRBJ2-7; d_gene: TRBD2; CDR3aa: CASSRTPGRGGREQYF; CDR3nt: TGTGCCAGCAGTCGAACCCCCGGGCGGGGGGGGCGCGAGCAGTACTTC
abundance: -; v_gene: TRBV6-5; j_gene: TRBJ2-5; d_gene: TRBD1; CDR3aa: CASSLAVNRGETQYF; CDR3nt: TGTGCCAGCAGTTTAGCCGTAAACAGGGGAGAGACCCAGTACTTC
abundance: -; v_gene: TRBV28; j_gene: TRBJ2-7; d_gene: TRBD1; CDR3aa: CASSSGQDYEQYF; CDR3nt: TGTGCCAGCAGTTCCGGACAGGACTACGAGCAGTACTTC
abundance: few; v_gene: TRBV4-3; j_gene: TRBJ2-1; d_gene: TRBD1; CDR3aa: CASSQVGRTGADEQFF; CDR3nt: TGCGCCAGCAGCCAAGTAGGTCGGACAGGGGCGGATGAGCAGTTCTTC
abundance: few; v_gene: TRBV5-1; j_gene: TRBJ2-7; d_gene: -; CDR3aa: CASSFLGASYEQYF; CDR3nt: TGCGCCAGCAGCTTTCTAGGGGCGTCCTACGAGCAGTACTTC